This T cell receptor (beta chain) was identified during a study of cytomegalovirus exposure and HLA in healthy donors. Using immunoSEQ multiplex PCR, the repertoire was profiled, and TCRdb retains in-frame clones only, with some absent. The table records 200,000 to 300,000 clones, around 85% of them present only once. Separate from the roughly 720-subject first cohort was the roughly 120-subject validation cohort, to which the donors belonged. A word on this clone: No antigen is known for it.

Study outcomes and limitations: In vitro confirmation showed a few CMV-associated chains to be CMV antigen specific. Despite most TCR sequences being rare, some public TCRs occurred in many donors.

What was sequenced was PBMCs. This receptor was taken from a woman in her twenties or thirties in good health and CMV-seropositive.

The CDR3 nucleotides read TGTGCCAGCAGCACGGGACAGGGGGATGAAAAACTGTTTTTT. Amino acid sequence: CASSTGQGDEKLFF. J is TRBJ1-4 and V is TRBV28, with TRBD1 matching over 11 bases. J was trimmed by 6 bases and V by 6 bases; bases with no gene match: 3. CDR3 length: 14 residues. CDR1 is MDHEN, CDR2 SYDVKM, per germline.